These 27 T cell receptor beta chains were all obtained from the same sample, sequenced in a study of Graves' ophthalmopathy and Graves' hyperthyroidism. Amplification from RNA transcripts yielded the TCR beta CDR3 regions. HTBI-primed RT-PCR formed the first round, and a multiplex PCR formed the second. TCRdb recomputed calls from the multiplex PCR reads with MiXCR, one row per CDR3 protein. The sample lists around 660,000 distinct CDR3 sequences, about 38% occurring once. The specimen was peripheral blood. The receptor set was obtained from an adult man with Graves' ophthalmopathy.

The CDR3 region has the DNA TGTGCCAGCAGTCGGGACAGGGGGCAGACCGGGGAGCTGTTTTTT. Amino acids: CASSRDRGQTGELFF. The rearrangement links TRBV6-1 to TRBJ2-2; 12 bases match TRBD1. V lost 5 bases and J lost 5; bases outside the gene matches: 3. Germline V gene lookup returns CDR1 MNHNS and CDR2 SASEGT. The CDR3 is 15 residues long.

On this clonotype: This clone may be a read error of a much larger clone one base away. The V and J genes are TRBV2 and TRBJ1-2; D gene ambiguous. Deletions cut 4 bases from V and 0 bases from J, with 9 bases between. CDR3 length equals 14 residues. Germline V gene data show CDR1 as SNHLY and CDR2 as FYNNEI. The CDR3 sequence is CASSGTRTNYGYTF. Written as DNA, the CDR3 is TGTGCCAGCAGTGGAACGCGTACTAACTATGGCTACACCTTC.

The sample holds a few counts of this clonotype. The V call is TRBV19, the J call TRBJ1-2, with TRBD1 matching over 7 bases. This CDR3 contains 16 residues. After removal of 4 bases from V and 0 bases from J, the junction contained 8 bases not matched to a gene. Germline CDR1 reads LNHDA; CDR2 reads SQIVND (reference sequence). The chain's CDR3 is CASSTIGTDANYGYTF. The CDR3 DNA reads TGTGCCAGTAGTACGATTGGGACAGACGCTAACTATGGCTACACCTTC.

This clonotype showed up just a few times. The V gene is TRBV14, the J gene TRBJ1-5, with a possible D match to TRBD1 (6 bases). The CDR3 has 17 amino acids. CDR1 is SGHDN, CDR2 FVKESK, per germline. Trimming removed 0 bases from V and 7 bases from J, with 19 bases in between. The CDR3, as DNA: TGTGCCAGCAGCCAAGATAAAAAATGGACAGCCTACCAGCCCCAGCATTTT. Amino acid sequence: CASSQDKKWTAYQPQHF.

In regard to this clonotype: An end of the junction does not agree with germline; a read error may underlie this. This chain joins TRBV19 and TRBJ2-7, with D perhaps TRBD1 (6 bases). The germline CDR1 and CDR2 sequences are LNHDA and SQIVND (reference sequence). CDR3 length: 14 amino acids. Here the CDR3 reads CASRNILQGYEQYF. For the CDR3, the DNA is TGCGCCAGCAGAAATATCCTACAGGGCTACGAGCAGTACTTC. The full variable domain, its missing parts supplied by reference TRBV19 and TRBJ2-7, is DGGITQSPKYLFRKEGQNVTLSCEQNLNHDAMYWYRQDPGQGLRLIYYSQIVNDFQKGDIAEGYSVSREKKESFPLTVTSAQKNPTAFYLCASRNILQGYEQYFGPGTRLTVT.

This clonotype was seen just once. V gene TRBV5-5 combines with J gene TRBJ1-4; D may be TRBD1 (5 bases). The CDR3 is 15 amino acids. The V end was cut by 1 base, the J end by 2 bases, with 9 bases between. Germline CDR1 SGHKS, CDR2 YYEKEE (reference sequence). For the CDR3, the DNA is TGTGCCAGCAGCTTGTTTGGGGACACTAATGAAAAACTGTTTTTT. Protein sequence: CASSLFGDTNEKLFF. The variable domain in full, completed from reference TRBV5-5 and TRBJ1-4, reads DAGVTQSPTHLIKTRGQQVTLRCSPISGHKSVSWYQQVLGQGPQFIFQYYEKEERGRGNFPDRFSARQFPNYSSELNVNALLLGDSALYLCASSLFGDTNEKLFFGSGTQLSVL.

In this sample, this clonotype turned up many times. DNA for the CDR3: TGTGCCAGCAGCGCCGCCGGGACCTGGGAGACCCAGTACTTC. Translated, it gives CASSAAGTWETQYF. The rearrangement uses TRBV5-6 and TRBJ2-5; D may be TRBD1 or TRBD2 (5 bases each). The V end lost 4 bases, the J end lost 5 bases, and 15 bases lay between the germline ends. The CDR3 is made up of 14 amino acids. CDR1 SGHDT and CDR2 YYEEEE come from the germline V gene.

In its sample, this clonotype was seen a few times. This chain joins TRBV5-1 and TRBJ2-2, with 7 bases matching TRBD1. The CDR3 covers 15 residues. Germline values: CDR1 SGHRS, CDR2 YFSETQ. Losses at the gene ends were 4 bases for V and 4 bases for J; bases not matched to a gene: 7. The CDR3 nucleotides read TGCGCCAGCAGCCGAGACAGGGCGGGCACCGGGGAGCTGTTTTTT. Residues: CASSRDRAGTGELFF.

This chain links TRBV7-2 with TRBJ2-6; D tentatively fits TRBD1 or TRBD2 (5 bases each). Looked up from germline, CDR1 is SGHTA and CDR2 is FQGNSA. The CDR3 is made up of 15 amino acids. Trimming pared 1 base from V and 4 bases from J, leaving 8 bases between. The CDR3 reads CASSLVGTGANVLTF. CDR3 in DNA: TGTGCCAGCAGCTTAGTGGGGACCGGGGCCAACGTCCTGACTTTC.

This clonotype was observed at least ten times. V gene TRBV9 combines with J gene TRBJ2-5, with a tentative D call TRBD2 (6 bases). Germline CDR1 is SGDLS and CDR2 is YYNGEE. The length of the CDR3 is 15 residues. Trimming removed 3 bases from V and 2 bases from J, with 14 bases in between. The CDR3 DNA reads as TGTGCCAGCAGCGCAGTAGGGACTCCACAAGAGACCCAGTACTTC. This sequence encodes CASSAVGTPQETQYF.

The V gene is TRBV6-5, the J gene TRBJ1-2; 7 bases agree with TRBD1. The germline CDR1 and CDR2 sequences are MNHEY and SVGAGI. Unmatched junction bases numbered 7, after V lost 5 bases and J lost 4 bases. This CDR3 spans 14 amino acids. The CDR3 loop reads CASSKPDRCYGYTF. Written as DNA, the CDR3 is TGTGCCAGCAGTAAACCGGACAGGTGCTATGGCTACACCTTC.

The rearrangement links TRBV20-1 to TRBJ2-2, with no clear D. This CDR3 is 13 amino acids long. V was pared by 3 bases and J by 0 bases, with 5 bases between. CDR1 and CDR2 from the germline V gene are DFQATT and SNEGSKA (reference sequence). Here the CDR3 reads CSASRANTGELFF. The CDR3 DNA reads TGCAGTGCTAGTAGAGCGAACACCGGGGAGCTGTTTTTT.

This clonotype was observed many times. The chain recombines TRBV24-1 with TRBJ2-2; D is possibly TRBD1 or TRBD2 (5 bases each). V was trimmed by 9 bases and J by 1 base, leaving 11 bases between them. CDR3 size: 14 residues. Germline V gives CDR1 KGHDR, CDR2 SFDVKD. The chain's CDR3 is CATGGQGNTGELFF. As DNA, the CDR3 is TGTGCCACCGGCGGGCAGGGGAACACCGGGGAGCTGTTTTTT.

The V gene is TRBV20-1, the J gene TRBJ2-2, with 10 bases identical to TRBD1. The CDR3 is 15 residues long. V dropped 0 bases and J dropped 6; count of bases not matched to a gene: 4. Germline CDR1 and CDR2: DFQATT and SNEGSKA (reference sequence). The CDR3 nucleotides read TGCAGTGCTAGAGATGGGACAGGGGTTGCCGGGGAGCTGTTTTTT. The encoded protein is CSARDGTGVAGELFF.

This clonotype was seen many times. V is TRBV12-3 or TRBV12-4 and J is TRBJ1-1, with TRBD1 as a possible D gene (5 bases). V lost 0 bases and J 6 bases, leaving 11 bases between the germline ends. The CDR3 is 14 residues long. The CDR3 region has the DNA TGTGCCAGCAGTTTAGCGCAGGGTTACGCTGAAGCTTTCTTT. It specifies CASSLAQGYAEAFF.

J is TRBJ1-1 and V is TRBV20-1, with a tentative D call TRBD1 (6 bases). The germline gives CDR1 DFQATT, CDR2 SNEGSKA (reference sequence). The V end lost 5 bases, the J end lost 6 bases, and 10 bases lay between the germline ends. The CDR3 contains 11 residues. The CDR3 region is CSAGAGAEAFF. CDR3 coding DNA: TGCAGTGCTGGAGCAGGGGCTGAAGCTTTCTTT.

The rearrangement joins TRBV2 to TRBJ2-7, with a tentative D call TRBD1 (5 bases). Germline CDR1 SNHLY, CDR2 FYNNEI. With 6 bases removed from V and 3 bases from J, the gap between germline ends came to 18 bases. The CDR3 is made up of 15 amino acids. The CDR3 protein is CASSDSGANDYEQYF. As DNA, the CDR3 is TGTGCCAGCAGCGATTCTGGGGCCAACGACTACGAGCAGTACTTC.

This clonotype was seen ten or more times. This sequence joins TRBV5-1 and TRBJ2-7; perhaps TRBD1 as D (5 bases). V was pared by 0 bases and J by 5 bases, with 21 bases between. The CDR3 consists of 17 residues. The germline V gene has CDR1 SGHRS and CDR2 YFSETQ. CDR3 in DNA: TGCGCCAGCAGCTTGGGTCGGGCAGGGTCGATCGGCCACGAGCAGTACTTC. It codes for CASSLGRAGSIGHEQYF.

This clonotype was detected many times. J is TRBJ2-7 and V is TRBV10-3, with D possibly matching TRBD1 (7 bases). There are 14 residues in the CDR3. CDR1 is ENHRY, CDR2 SYGVKD, per germline. Trimming pared 6 bases from V and 4 bases from J, leaving 16 bases between. CDR3 amino acids: CAISQGGTAYEQYF. The CDR3 region has the DNA TGTGCCATCAGCCAAGGGGGGACAGCTTACGAGCAGTACTTC.

This rearrangement joins TRBV20-1 to TRBJ1-5; D is possibly TRBD1 (5 bases). V lost 4 bases and J lost 11, with 18 bases in between. The germline gives CDR1 DFQATT, CDR2 SNEGSKA (reference sequence). The CDR3 consists of 13 residues. In nucleotides, the CDR3 is TGCAGTGCTATTGGAAGGGGTCAAGAGACCCAGCATTTT. Residues: CSAIGRGQETQHF.

This clonotype was seen repeatedly, ten times or more. The chain uses TRBV11-1 and TRBJ1-4; D possibly corresponds to TRBD1 (6 bases). CDR3 length: 13 amino acids. V lost 3 bases and J lost 8, with 10 bases in between. CDR1 and CDR2 from the germline V gene are SGHAT and FQDESV (reference sequence). This chain's CDR3 is CASSFTGNEKLFF. The CDR3, as DNA: TGTGCCAGCAGCTTCACAGGGAACGAAAAACTGTTTTTT.

On this clonotype: The junction does not match germline at one end; this may be a read error. The chain carries TRBV25-1 and TRBJ2-7; the match to TRBD1 covers 8 bases. This CDR3 has 14 amino acids. CDR1 and CDR2 (germline): MGHDK, SYGVNS. The CDR3 loop is CASSQEGDRSVSYF. Here the CDR3 DNA reads TGCGCCAGCAGCCAAGAGGGGGACAGGTCTGTCTCGTACTTC.

This clonotype was found many times. CDR3 in DNA: TGTGCCACCAGTGATCGGACTAGCGGAGAGACCCAGTACTTC. Translating it yields CATSDRTSGETQYF. V and J are TRBV24-1 and TRBJ2-5; TRBD2 agrees at 10 bases. Germline CDR1 is KGHDR and CDR2 is SFDVKD. This CDR3 is built from 14 residues. V was pared by 3 bases and J by 4 bases, with 1 base of the junction left unmatched.

CDR3 coding DNA: TGCAGCGTAGGGAGAGGATTAAACTATGGCTACACCTTC. Translated: CSVGRGLNYGYTF. The chain is built from TRBV29-1 and TRBJ1-2; no definite D call. Trimming pared 6 bases from V and 2 bases from J, leaving 13 bases between. This CDR3 comprises 13 residues. Per the germline V gene, CDR1 is SQVTM and CDR2 is ANQGSEA.

The CDR3 DNA follows: TGTGCCAGCTCACCAGGGTCAAACGAGCAGTACTTC. This encodes CASSPGSNEQYF. V and J are TRBV18 and TRBJ2-7; no firm D call. This CDR3 contains 12 residues. Trimming shortened V by 2 bases and J by 5 bases, and 7 bases separated the two germline ends. Germline CDR1 reads KGHSH; CDR2 reads LQKENI.

This clonotype was counted only a few times. The V and J genes are TRBV27 and TRBJ2-2; D perhaps matches TRBD1 (6 bases). V was pared by 6 bases and J by 6 bases, with 14 bases between. Germline CDR1 is MNHEY and CDR2 is SMNVEV (reference sequence). The CDR3 is 14 amino acids. The CDR3: CASSRWDIAGELFF. In DNA, the CDR3 is TGTGCCAGCAGCCGGTGGGACATTGCCGGGGAGCTGTTTTTT.

This rearrangement joins TRBV3-1 to TRBJ1-1; 10 bases are a match to TRBD1. Per germline, CDR1 LGHDT and CDR2 YNNKEL (reference sequence). The V segment lost 1 base and the J segment 9 bases; nucleotides outside the gene matches: 8. The CDR3 is 15 amino acids. DNA for the CDR3: TGTGCCAGCAGCCAAGTCCCCGGGACAGGGGAAAAAGCTTTCTTT. Translating gives CASSQVPGTGEKAFF.